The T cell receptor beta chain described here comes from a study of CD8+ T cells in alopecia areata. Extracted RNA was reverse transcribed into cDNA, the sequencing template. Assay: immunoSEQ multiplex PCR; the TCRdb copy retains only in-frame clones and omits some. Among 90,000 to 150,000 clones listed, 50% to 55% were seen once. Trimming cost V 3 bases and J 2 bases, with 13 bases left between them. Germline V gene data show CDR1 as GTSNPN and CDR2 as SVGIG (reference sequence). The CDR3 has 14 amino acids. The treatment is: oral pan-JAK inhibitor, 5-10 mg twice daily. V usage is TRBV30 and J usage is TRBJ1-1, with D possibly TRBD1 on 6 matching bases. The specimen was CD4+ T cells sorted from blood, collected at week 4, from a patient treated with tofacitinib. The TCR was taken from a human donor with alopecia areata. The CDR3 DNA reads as TGTGCCTGGAGCGAGACACAGGGTAACACTGAAGCTTTCTTT. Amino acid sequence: CAWSETQGNTEAFF. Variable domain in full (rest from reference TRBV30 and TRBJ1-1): SQTIHQWPATLVQPVGSPLSLECTVEGTSNPNLYWYRQAAGRGLQLLFYSVGIGQISSEVPQNLSASRPQDRQFILSSKKLLLSDSGFYLCAWSETQGNTEAFFGQGTRLTVV.